Below are 9 T cell receptor beta chains sequenced from a single sample in a study of cytomegalovirus exposure and HLA in healthy donors (dated by TCRdb to the late 2010s). The method was the immunoSEQ multiplex PCR assay. For the multiplex PCR, a mixture combining 60 forward primers for TCR Vbeta segments and 13 reverse primers for TCR Jbeta segments was used. TCRdb re-hosts the immuneACCESS table, in-frame sequences only. Its copies lack some clones; in the studies checked, an unresolved V gene accounts for under half of them, and the cause for the rest is not known. This sample lists around 100,000 clones; over 65% were detected once. The ten largest clones add up to 4% to 5% of the sample. Specimen: PBMCs. Receptors were obtained from a woman in her thirties or forties in good health and CMV-seropositive.

The count of this clone is one. This sequence joins TRBV6-6 and TRBJ2-7, with 11 bases lining up with TRBD2. The germline V gene has CDR1 MNHNY and CDR2 SVGAGI (reference sequence). The CDR3 is 15 amino acids. Trimming cost V 2 bases and J 2 bases; bases outside gene matches: 2. The CDR3 coding sequence is TGTGCCAGCAGTTACGAACTAGCGGGAGCCTACGAGCAGTACTTC. The encoded protein is CASSYELAGAYEQYF.

This rearrangement joins TRBV13 to TRBJ1-6, with 9 nucleotides matching TRBD1. This CDR3 has 17 residues. Trimming removed 5 bases from V and 9 bases from J; junction bases left unmatched: 14. Germline-derived CDR1 and CDR2 are PRHDT and FYEKMQ (reference sequence). CDR3 bases: TGTGCCAGCAGCCTCAAGTTGGGGACAGGGATCACTTCACCCCTCCACTTT. This codes for CASSLKLGTGITSPLHF.

The chain recombines TRBV28 with TRBJ1-1; D may be TRBD1 (6 bases). Germline V gives CDR1 MDHEN, CDR2 SYDVKM. The CDR3 has 15 residues. V was pared by 2 bases and J by 1 base, with 11 bases between. The CDR3 loop is CASSLGGAGNTEAFF. The CDR3 DNA is TGTGCCAGCAGTTTAGGGGGCGCGGGGAACACTGAAGCTTTCTTT.

The chain carries TRBV5-1 and TRBJ2-3; TRBD1 matches 8 bases. CDR1 and CDR2 from the germline V gene are SGHRS and YFSETQ. The CDR3 runs 15 residues. V lost 0 bases, J lost 6 bases, and 6 bases stayed unmatched. The CDR3 here is CASSLDQGARDTQYF. The CDR3 coding sequence is TGCGCCAGCAGCTTGGATCAGGGGGCAAGGGATACGCAGTATTTT. Drawing the rest from reference TRBV5-1 and TRBJ2-3, the complete variable domain is KAGVTQTPRYLIKTRGQQVTLSCSPISGHRSVSWYQQTPGQGLQFLFEYFSETQRNKGNFPGRFSGRQFSNSRSEMNVSTLELGDSALYLCASSLDQGARDTQYFGPGTRLTVL.

This chain links TRBV7-8 with TRBJ1-2; perhaps TRBD1 as D (6 bases). Germline V gene lookup returns CDR1 SGHVS and CDR2 FQNEAQ. The CDR3 spans 17 residues. The germline V and J ends were trimmed by 4 bases and 5 bases, with 23 bases remaining between them. This CDR3 is CASSSQGRAPNLYGYTF. The DNA of the CDR3 is TGTGCCAGCAGCTCGCAGGGGCGCGCACCCAATTTATATGGCTACACCTTC.

This clone has only one observation. The chain couples TRBV5-8 to TRBJ2-7, with TRBD1 matching over 8 bases. Germline V gives CDR1 SGHTS, CDR2 YDEGEE. V gave up 7 bases and J gave up 7 bases; unmatched junction bases: 13. The CDR3 totals 14 residues. CDR3 nucleotide sequence: TGTGCCAGCGAAACCGGGACAGGCATGGGAGAGCAGTACTTC. Its protein product is CASETGTGMGEQYF.

This chain links TRBV6-6 with TRBJ1-2, with 9 nucleotides matching TRBD1. This CDR3 comprises 13 residues. Trimming took 7 bases from V and 5 from J; bases not matched to a gene: 5. Germline CDR1 MNHNY, CDR2 SVGAGI (reference sequence). CDR3 loop: CASILGQGYGYTF. The CDR3 DNA is TGTGCCAGCATTCTTGGACAGGGGTATGGCTACACCTTC.

The J gene is TRBJ2-7, the V gene TRBV19; TRBD2 aligns across 10 bases. CDR1 and CDR2 (germline): LNHDA, SQIVND (reference sequence). This CDR3 spans 15 amino acids. After removal of 3 bases from V and 5 bases from J, the junction contained 7 bases not matched to a gene. The CDR3 spells CASSMIAGGRHEQYF. As DNA, the CDR3 is TGTGCCAGTAGTATGATAGCGGGAGGCCGCCACGAGCAGTACTTC.

This chain uses TRBV21-1 with TRBJ2-7; the table's TRBD1 call for D was not verified on the DNA. TRBV21-1 constitutes a pseudogene. The CDR3 loop spans 14 amino acids. In nucleotides, the CDR3 is TGTGCCAGCAGCAAAGACAGGGTTGCCTACGAGCAGTACTTC. It specifies CASSKDRVAYEQYF.